The entry below describes one T cell receptor (beta chain). The antigen is not known. There are 12 residues in the CDR3. The germline gives CDR1 SNHLY, CDR2 FYNNEI. Trimming pared 4 bases from V and 6 bases from J, leaving 10 bases between. The data were obtained in a study of shared clonotypes between healthy human individuals. Findings of the study overall: Having only a few donors restricted how much genetic and exposure-history diversity was captured.

Assay used: immunoSEQ multiplex PCR; TCRdb lists only in-frame clones, some missing. Here the sample spans about 1 million clones, roughly 80% being singletons. The sequenced material came from memory CD4+ T cells sorted from blood. Noted subset: CD45RA-negative fraction. This receptor was taken from a man aged 18 to 29 in good health. The chain joins TRBV2 to TRBJ2-7; D gene unclear. CDR3 sequence (DNA): TGTGCCAGCAGTGCCGATGGGTCCGAGCAGTACTTC. The encoded protein is CASSADGSEQYF.